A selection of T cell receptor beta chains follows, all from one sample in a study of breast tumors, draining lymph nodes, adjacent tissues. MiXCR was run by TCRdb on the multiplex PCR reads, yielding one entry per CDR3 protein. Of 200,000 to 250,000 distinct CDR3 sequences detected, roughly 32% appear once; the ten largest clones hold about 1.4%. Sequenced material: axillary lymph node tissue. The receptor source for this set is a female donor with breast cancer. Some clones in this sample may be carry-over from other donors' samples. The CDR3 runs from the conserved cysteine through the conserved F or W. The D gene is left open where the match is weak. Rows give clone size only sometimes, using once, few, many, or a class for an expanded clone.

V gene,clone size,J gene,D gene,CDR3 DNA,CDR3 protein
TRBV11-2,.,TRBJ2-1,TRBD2,TGTGCCGCTCGTCACGGGAGGACCAATGAGCAGTTCTTC,CAARHGRTNEQFF
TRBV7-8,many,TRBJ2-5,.,TGTGCCAGCAGCTTAATCAGCTACCAAGAGACCCAGTACTTC,CASSLISYQETQYF
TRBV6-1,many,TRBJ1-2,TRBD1,TGTGCCACCCATATACAGGGGAGAGGCTACACCTTC,CATHIQGRGYTF
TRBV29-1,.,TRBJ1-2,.,TGCAGCGTCTCTTTGGAAAAAGGGTCTATCTATGGCTACACCTTC,CSVSLEKGSIYGYTF
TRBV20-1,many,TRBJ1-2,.,TGCAGTGCCCTTCCCCAGGGCTTCTATGGCTACACCTTC,CSALPQGFYGYTF
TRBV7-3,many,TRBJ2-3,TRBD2,TGTGCCAGCAGCCGGAGCGGGAGTGGGGGAGATACGCAGTATTTT,CASSRSGSGGDTQYF
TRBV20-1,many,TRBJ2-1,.,TGCAGTGCTAGGGTGCCAGCCTCCGATGAGCAGTTCTTC,CSARVPASDEQFF
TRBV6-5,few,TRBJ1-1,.,TGTGCCAGCAACTTCGCTGAAGCTTTCTTT,CASNFAEAFF
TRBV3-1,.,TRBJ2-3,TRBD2,TGTGCCAGCAGCCAAGAAAAGACTAGCGGGATCTCAGATACGCAGTATTTT,CASSQEKTSGISDTQYF
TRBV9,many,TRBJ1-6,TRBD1,TGTGCCAGCAGCTCCCGGACAGGGCCCAATTCACCCCTCCACTTT,CASSSRTGPNSPLHF
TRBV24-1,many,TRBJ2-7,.,TGTGCCACTTCCTCAGGGGCCCGCGAGCAGTACTTC,CATSSGAREQYF
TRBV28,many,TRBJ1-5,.,TGTGCCAGCCTCAACGGGGGGTTTCGCAATCAGCCCCAGCATTTT,CASLNGGFRNQPQHF
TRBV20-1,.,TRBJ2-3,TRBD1,TGCAGTGCTAGAGTAAGGGGGCGAAGGTTCGCAGATACGCAGTATTTT,CSARVRGRRFADTQYF
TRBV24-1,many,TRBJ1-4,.,TGTGCCACCAGTGATCCGGGACTTCCTAATGAAAAACTGTTTTTT,CATSDPGLPNEKLFF
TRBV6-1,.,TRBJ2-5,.,TGTGCCAGCAGTGGTACAGGGGAGACCCAGTACTTC,CASSGTGETQYF
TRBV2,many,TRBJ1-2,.,TGTGCCAGCAGTGTGGTGGACTATGGCTACACCTTC,CASSVVDYGYTF
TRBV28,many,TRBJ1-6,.,TGTGCCAGCAGTGAAGACATCGGTAGAGATGATTCACCCCTCCACTTT,CASSEDIGRDDSPLHF
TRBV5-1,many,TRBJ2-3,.,TGCGCCAGCAGCATTGTTAGGGACACAGATACGCAGTATTTT,CASSIVRDTDTQYF
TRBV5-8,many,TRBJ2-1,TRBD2,TGTGCCAGCAGCTTACTAGCGGGAGGGCCTGTTGAGCAGTTCTTC,CASSLLAGGPVEQFF
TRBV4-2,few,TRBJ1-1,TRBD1,TGTGCCAGCAGCCAAGATGGGACAGGGGGCGAGAAAGCTTTCTTT,CASSQDGTGGEKAFF
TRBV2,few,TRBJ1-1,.,TGTGCCAGCAGTGAAGGACCTGCTGAAGCTTTCTTT,CASSEGPAEAFF
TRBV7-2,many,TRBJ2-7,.,TGTGCCAGCAGCCGGGACTCCCTAAACTCCGAGCAGTACTTC,CASSRDSLNSEQYF
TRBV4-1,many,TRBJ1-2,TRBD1,TGCGCCAGCAGCCAAGCGCCAGGGACAGCGGCTATCTATGGCTACACCTTC,CASSQAPGTAAIYGYTF
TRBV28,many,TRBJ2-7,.,TGTGCCAGCAATACTTATCCCTACGAGCAGTACTTC,CASNTYPYEQYF
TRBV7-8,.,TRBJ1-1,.,TGTGCCAGCAGCTTAGGAGGTGCAGACACTGAAGCTTTCTTT,CASSLGGADTEAFF
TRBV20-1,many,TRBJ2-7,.,TGCAGTGCTAGCCCTAGAGCCTACGAGCAGTACTTC,CSASPRAYEQYF
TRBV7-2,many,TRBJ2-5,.,TGTGCCAGCAGCTTAGGGTCGGGAGATGGAGAGACCCAGTACTTC,CASSLGSGDGETQYF
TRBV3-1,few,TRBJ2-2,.,TGTGCCAGCAGCCCAAGAGTGGCAGGGGGGTCCGGGGAGCTGTTTTTT,CASSPRVAGGSGELFF
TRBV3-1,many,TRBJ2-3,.,TGTGCCAGCAGCCAAGGGGGAGACGGCACAGATACGCAGTATTTT,CASSQGGDGTDTQYF
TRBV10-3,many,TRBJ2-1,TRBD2,TGTGCCATCAGTGAGTCGGGCCCCGGGACTAGCGGAGCCTACAATGAGCAGTTCTTC,CAISESGPGTSGAYNEQFF
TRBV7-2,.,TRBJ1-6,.,TGTACCAGCAGCTTGGGCGGGGCTGGTTCACCCCTCCACTTT,CTSSLGGAGSPLHF
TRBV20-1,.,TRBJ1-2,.,TGCAGTGCTATGCCCACCGACTATGGCTACACCTTC,CSAMPTDYGYTF
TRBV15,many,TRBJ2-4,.,TGTGCCACCAGCGAGTTCTCCTCCAAAAACATTCAGTACTTC,CATSEFSSKNIQYF
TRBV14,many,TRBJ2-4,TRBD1,TGTGCCAGCAGCCAAGGGATTACAGGGGGAACGAACATTCAGTACTTC,CASSQGITGGTNIQYF
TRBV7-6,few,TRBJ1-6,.,TGTGCCAGCAGCTTAGGGCGGGACTCTAATTCACCCCTCCACTTT,CASSLGRDSNSPLHF
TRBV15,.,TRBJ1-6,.,TGTGCCACCAGCAAAGGGGGGGAGAATTCACCCCTCCACTTT,CATSKGGENSPLHF
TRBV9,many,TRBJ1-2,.,TGTGCCAGCAGCGTAGGGTTTGGAGGGGACTATGGCTACACCTTC,CASSVGFGGDYGYTF